This TCR beta chain was obtained from a study of blood T cell repertoires in COVID-19. About the research overall: Material from acute and convalescent COVID-19 was sourced from the United States, Italy and Spain. Sources were T cells, B-cell-depleted T cells, or PBMCs; the material itself was cDNA or gDNA.

Germline V gene sequence: CDR1 MNHEY, CDR2 SVGAGI. The CDR3 length is 15 residues. Trimming removed 2 bases from V and 6 bases from J, with 16 bases in between. Under the authors' procedure: Counts of nucleated cells, estimated from reference gene primer amplification, were obtained. TCRdb's table, derived via immunoSEQ multiplex PCR, lists solely in-frame clones and lacks some. The V and J calls and clone size are taken from that table; D and trimming were inferred from the DNA. The sample includes about 45,000 clones, roughly 71% seen only once; the top ten take around 6.5%. The chain joins TRBV6-5 to TRBJ1-2; D might be TRBD1 (5 bases). The receptor's source is an elderly man with acute or convalescent COVID-19. Sequencing used peripheral blood. In nucleotides, the CDR3 is TGTGCCAGCAGTTACGGGGATCAGGTGGGGCATGGCTACACCTTC. Amino acids: CASSYGDQVGHGYTF.